In its sample, the clone carrying this T cell receptor (beta chain) was seen many times. The sample is drawn from a study of CD8+CD57+ T cells in acquired aplastic anemia. V shed 0 bases, J shed 3 bases, and the junction held 4 bases outside the gene matches. This CDR3 has 15 amino acids. CDR1 SGHKS and CDR2 YYEKEE come from the germline V gene (reference sequence). Genomic DNA templated the TCR beta VDJ and CDR3 profiling. TCRdb reprocessed the reads with MiXCR, giving one entry per CDR3 protein. The data show some 120,000 distinct CDR3 sequences, approximately 61% seen once. Selection for sequencing was limited to patients who had shown CD8+CD57+ cell expansion by flow cytometry.

Specimen: sorted CD4+, CD8+, or CD8+CD57+ T cells (not recorded which) from PBMCs. This chain links TRBV5-5 with TRBJ1-2; TRBD1 matches 8 bases. The receptor was isolated from a human donor with aplastic anemia. In nucleotides, the CDR3 is TGTGCCAGCAGCTTGGACAGGGGGTTGGACTATGGCTACACCTTC. It codes for CASSLDRGLDYGYTF.